This paragraph covers one TCR beta chain sequence. In the original analysis: Cell counts per sample came from amplifying reference gene primers. This table comes from immunoSEQ multiplex PCR, and its TCRdb copy is limited to in-frame clones, with some not included. Clone size and V and J calls were adopted from that table, with D and trimming inferred from the DNA. The table has under 250,000 clones, approximately 88% seen once. CDR3 length: 15 amino acids. Germline V lookup: CDR1 SGHRS, CDR2 YFSETQ. Trimming shortened V by 6 bases and J by 4 bases, and 14 bases separated the two germline ends. This sample is part of a study of blood T cell repertoires in COVID-19.

The material sequenced was peripheral blood. This TCR came from a woman aged 25 to 39 with COVID-19, enrolled during active disease. The V and J genes are TRBV5-1 and TRBJ2-6; D not resolved. CDR3 amino acids: CASMLAQAGANVLTF. DNA of the CDR3: TGCGCCAGCATGCTGGCCCAGGCCGGGGCCAACGTCCTGACTTTC.